The 10 T cell receptor beta chains reported below all come from one sample, sequenced in a study of regulatory T cells in long-lasting Graves disease (dated by TCRdb to about 2021). Receptor amplification or capture employed multiplex PCR. Reads for this sample came from an Illumina HiSeq 4000. TCR beta libraries were built with iRepertoire HTBI primers and Arm-PCR amplification of CDR3 regions. Starting from the raw public reads, TCRdb applied fastp trimming at Q25, assembled clones with MiXCR and retained in-frame beta chains. Rows with one shared CDR3 protein collapse into an entry with the most common genes and DNA. The sample includes 300,000 to 400,000 distinct CDR3 sequences, with less than 20% observed a single time. Just under 30% of the sample is held by the ten biggest clonotypes. In light of the paper, this sample's time point label describes: persistent/refractory GD, antithyroid drugs over 5 years with positive TRAb. For both TCR sequencing and RNA sequencing, RNA was extracted from PBMCs in TRIzol.

Source: peripheral blood mononuclear cells (PBMCs), taken when the disease was refractory, from a patient treated with antithyroid drugs. The receptors originated from a female donor with Graves disease.

This clonotype turned up a few times. Mismatch with germline at one junction end may stem from a read error. The chain is built from TRBV19 and TRBJ2-7; 13 nucleotides line up with TRBD2. CDR3 length: 15 amino acids. CDR1 is LNHDA and CDR2 is SQIVND in the germline V gene (reference sequence). The CDR3 reads CASSFGLAGVYGQYF. The CDR3 DNA reads TGTGCCAGTAGTTTCGGACTAGCGGGAGTGTACGGGCAGTACTTC. Looking up the rest from reference TRBV19 and TRBJ2-7 gives the full variable domain: DGGITQSPKYLFRKEGQNVTLSCEQNLNHDAMYWYRQDPGQGLRLIYYSQIVNDFQKGDIAEGYSVSREKKESFPLTVTSAQKNPTAFYLCASSFGLAGVYGQYFGPGTRLTVT.

This clonotype has at least ten counts. J is TRBJ2-7 and V is TRBV28, with a possible D match to TRBD2 (5 bases). From germline, CDR1 is MDHEN and CDR2 SYDVKM. This CDR3 has 15 residues. The V gene lost 3 bases and the J gene lost 2 bases, with 14 bases spanning the gap. The CDR3, as DNA: TGTGCCAGCAGTTTCCCTAGTGGAGGACCCTACGAGCAGTACTTC. It yields the protein CASSFPSGGPYEQYF.

The chain couples TRBV6-9 to TRBJ2-1; 7 bases align to TRBD2. The CDR3 spans 16 residues. The germline CDR1 and CDR2 sequences are MNHGY and SVAAGI. After removal of 3 bases from V and 5 bases from J, the junction contained 10 bases not matched to a gene. The CDR3 loop reads CASSYSKRAGNNEQFF. The CDR3 coding sequence is TGTGCCAGCAGTTACTCGAAACGAGCGGGGAACAATGAGCAGTTCTTC.

This clonotype was observed many times. This rearrangement joins TRBV28 to TRBJ2-7; D is uncertain. Trimming pared 3 bases from V and 3 bases from J, leaving 9 bases between. This CDR3 is 13 amino acids long. CDR1 and CDR2 (germline): MDHEN, SYDVKM. CDR3 sequence reads: CASSFSANYEQYF. The CDR3 DNA follows: TGTGCCAGCAGTTTCTCGGCGAACTACGAGCAGTACTTC.

The V and J genes are TRBV7-9 and TRBJ2-5; 7 bases agree with TRBD2. Germline-derived CDR1 and CDR2 are SEHNR and FQNEAQ (reference sequence). J gave up 3 bases and V 2 bases, and 6 bases lay outside the gene matches. The CDR3 length is 15 residues. DNA of the CDR3: TGTGCCAGCAGCTTAAAACGGGGGGAGAAAGAGACCCAGTACTTC. It encodes CASSLKRGEKETQYF.

The chain recombines TRBV2 with TRBJ2-7; 7 nucleotides agree with TRBD1. The V and J ends lost 9 bases and 6 bases, in that order; junction bases with no gene match: 5. Germline-derived CDR1 and CDR2 are SNHLY and FYNNEI. The CDR3 runs 11 residues. The CDR3 DNA follows: TGTGCCAGTGAACAGGGGTTCGAGCAGTACTTC. Protein: CASEQGFEQYF.

The rearrangement joins TRBV7-9 to TRBJ2-7; the D is unclear. Per germline, CDR1 SEHNR and CDR2 FQNEAQ (reference sequence). The CDR3 spans 16 residues. V lost 5 bases and J 2 bases, leaving 19 bases between the germline ends. The CDR3 sequence: CASSESGWEKAYEQYF. The CDR3 DNA is TGTGCCAGCAGCGAATCTGGTTGGGAAAAAGCCTACGAGCAGTACTTC.

The V and J genes are TRBV9 and TRBJ1-2, with D possibly being TRBD1 (5 bases). The length of the CDR3 is 15 residues. The V end was cut by 4 bases, the J end by 8 bases, with 21 bases between. Germline V gene lookup returns CDR1 SGDLS and CDR2 YYNGEE. The CDR3 coding sequence is TGTGCCAGCAGCCCCCACCCGGACATTGCAGGAGGCTACACCTTC. It is translated as CASSPHPDIAGGYTF.

This clonotype has a handful of counts. This chain connects TRBV19 to TRBJ1-2; D is possibly TRBD1 (6 bases). Germline V gene data show CDR1 as LNHDA and CDR2 as SQIVND (reference sequence). V lost 5 bases and J lost 6, with 16 bases in between. The CDR3 contains 14 residues. The DNA of the CDR3 is TGTGCCAGTAGTTCGGGGGGCAGGCGTGATGGCTACACCTTC. Amino acid sequence: CASSSGGRRDGYTF.

This clonotype showed up many times. V gene TRBV5-1 combines with J gene TRBJ1-4; D call uncertain. V gave up 0 bases and J gave up 0 bases, with 9 bases separating them. Germline-derived CDR1 and CDR2 are SGHRS and YFSETQ. The CDR3 loop spans 16 amino acids. CDR3 nucleotides: TGCGCCAGCAGCTTGGTTACACCGGCAACTAATGAAAAACTGTTTTTT. This gives the protein CASSLVTPATNEKLFF.